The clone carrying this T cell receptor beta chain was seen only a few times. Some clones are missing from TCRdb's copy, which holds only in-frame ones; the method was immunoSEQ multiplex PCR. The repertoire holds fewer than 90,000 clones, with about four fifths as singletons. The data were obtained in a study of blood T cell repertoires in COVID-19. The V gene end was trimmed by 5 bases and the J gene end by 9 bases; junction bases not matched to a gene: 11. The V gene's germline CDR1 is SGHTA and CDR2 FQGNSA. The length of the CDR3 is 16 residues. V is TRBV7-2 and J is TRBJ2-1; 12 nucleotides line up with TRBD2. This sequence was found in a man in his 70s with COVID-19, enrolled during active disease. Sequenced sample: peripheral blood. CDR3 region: CASSHRTSGKLSEQFF. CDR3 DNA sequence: TGTGCCAGCAGCCATCGGACTAGCGGGAAGTTGAGTGAGCAGTTCTTC. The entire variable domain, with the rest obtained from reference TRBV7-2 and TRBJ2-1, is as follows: GAGVSQSPSNKVTEKGKDVELRCDPISGHTALYWYRQSLGQGLEFLIYFQGNSAPDKSGLPSDRFSAERTGGSVSTLTIQRTQQEDSAVYLCASSHRTSGKLSEQFFGPGTRLTVL.